The present T cell receptor beta chain was sequenced within a study of Graves' ophthalmopathy and Graves' hyperthyroidism. On the study more broadly: Investigators collected peripheral blood at initial diagnosis, before any treatment was given.

General study points: Researchers report that a 13-signature model separated ophthalmopathy from stable hyperthyroidism, posting roughly 90% sensitivity and 65% to 82% specificity.

About this clonotype itself: Its antigen is still unknown.

Under 3 months in duration, the ophthalmopathy in affected donors had moderate-to-severe activity, CAS ≥3 and NOSPECS ≥4. Isolation of PBMCs was performed using over 8 ml of fresh peripheral blood. RNA transcripts were the source from which TCR beta CDR3 regions were amplified. HTBI primers served in a first-round RT-PCR, which a second-round multiplex PCR followed. In TCRdb, the multiplex PCR reads were re-called with MiXCR into one record per CDR3 protein. This sample has 650,000 to 900,000 distinct CDR3 sequences; around 40% occur once, and the top ten carry less than 55%. Sequencing was performed on peripheral blood. This clonotype was sampled from an adult man with Graves' ophthalmopathy.

Here the CDR3 reads CASMVPTDTQYF. CDR3 coding DNA: TGTGCCAGCATGGTGCCCACAGATACGCAGTATTTT. This sequence joins TRBV28 and TRBJ2-3; D call uncertain. CDR3 length: 12 residues. Trimming left V 7 bases short and J 2 bases short, with 7 bases between. Germline values: CDR1 MDHEN, CDR2 SYDVKM.